These T cell receptor beta chains were read from a single sample in a study of cytomegalovirus exposure and HLA in healthy donors. Measured with immunoSEQ multiplex PCR; TCRdb has only the in-frame clones, and not every one. The repertoire has more than 85,000 clones, around four fifths of them found once; the top ten carry under 1.5%. Sequencing was performed on PBMCs. Source of these receptors: a man younger than 40 in good health and CMV-seronegative. Each CDR3 is given with its conserved first and last residue. Each record gives: V gene, clone size, J gene, D gene, CDR3 length, CDR3 protein, CDR3 DNA. D genes are given only for firm matches. Expanded clones are given a class, and other clones once, few, many or no size at all.

V gene: TRBV6-5
clone size: .
J gene: TRBJ2-5
D gene: TRBD2
CDR3 length: 15
CDR3 protein: CASRLAGVGGETQYF
CDR3 DNA: TGTGCCAGCAGACTAGCGGGAGTGGGGGGAGAGACCCAGTACTTC

V gene: TRBV4-1
clone size: once
J gene: TRBJ1-5
D gene: TRBD1
CDR3 length: 15
CDR3 protein: CASSQGQGENQPQHF
CDR3 DNA: TGCGCCAGCAGCCAAGGGCAGGGGGAGAATCAGCCCCAGCATTTT

V gene: TRBV7-9
clone size: .
J gene: TRBJ2-1
D gene: TRBD1
CDR3 length: 17
CDR3 protein: CASREQAGTGRTHEQFF
CDR3 DNA: TGTGCCAGCAGAGAGCAGGCCGGGACAGGGAGAACCCATGAGCAGTTCTTC

V gene: TRBV11-3
clone size: .
J gene: TRBJ1-1
D gene: TRBD1
CDR3 length: 14
CDR3 protein: CASSKNRGDTEAFF
CDR3 DNA: TGTGCCAGCAGCAAGAACAGGGGCGACACTGAAGCTTTCTTT

V gene: TRBV10-3
clone size: .
J gene: TRBJ2-7
D gene: TRBD2
CDR3 length: 17
CDR3 protein: CAISEGLAGLSSYEQYF
CDR3 DNA: TGTGCCATCAGTGAGGGACTAGCGGGCCTCAGCTCCTACGAGCAGTACTTC

V gene: TRBV2
clone size: .
J gene: TRBJ2-3
D gene: TRBD2
CDR3 length: 15
CDR3 protein: CASSEVAGGTDTQYF
CDR3 DNA: TGTGCCAGCAGTGAAGTAGCGGGAGGCACAGATACGCAGTATTTT

V gene: TRBV6-6
clone size: few
J gene: TRBJ1-5
D gene: TRBD1
CDR3 length: 13
CDR3 protein: CASRPGGNQPQHF
CDR3 DNA: TGTGCCAGCAGACCAGGGGGGAATCAGCCCCAGCATTTT

V gene: TRBV28
clone size: once
J gene: TRBJ2-7
D gene: TRBD1
CDR3 length: 14
CDR3 protein: CASITGGALYEQYF
CDR3 DNA: TGTGCCAGCATTACAGGGGGCGCTTTGTACGAGCAGTACTTC

V gene: TRBV11-2
clone size: .
J gene: TRBJ1-4
D gene: .
CDR3 length: 15
CDR3 protein: CASSPPGGLEEKLFF
CDR3 DNA: TGTGCCAGCAGCCCCCCGGGGGGGCTGGAAGAAAAACTGTTTTTT

V gene: TRBV11-2
clone size: .
J gene: TRBJ2-5
D gene: TRBD1
CDR3 length: 16
CDR3 protein: CASNPASGQGAETQYF
CDR3 DNA: TGTGCCAGCAACCCAGCCAGCGGACAGGGGGCAGAGACCCAGTACTTC

V gene: TRBV10-1
clone size: .
J gene: TRBJ2-5
D gene: TRBD2
CDR3 length: 16
CDR3 protein: CASSEILAGGQETQYF
CDR3 DNA: TGCGCCAGCAGTGAGATCCTAGCGGGGGGGCAAGAGACCCAGTACTTC

V gene: TRBV2
clone size: .
J gene: TRBJ2-7
D gene: TRBD1
CDR3 length: 13
CDR3 protein: CASRPGTAYEQYF
CDR3 DNA: TGTGCCAGCAGACCCGGGACAGCATACGAGCAGTACTTC

V gene: TRBV6-5
clone size: .
J gene: TRBJ2-2
D gene: .
CDR3 length: 14
CDR3 protein: CASSSSQGSGELFF
CDR3 DNA: TGTGCCAGCAGTTCATCGCAGGGATCCGGGGAGCTGTTTTTT

V gene: TRBV29-1
clone size: .
J gene: TRBJ1-1
D gene: TRBD1
CDR3 length: 13
CDR3 protein: CSVEEDRGTEAFF
CDR3 DNA: TGCAGCGTTGAAGAGGACAGGGGGACTGAAGCTTTCTTT

V gene: TRBV5-4
clone size: .
J gene: TRBJ2-2
D gene: TRBD2
CDR3 length: 15
CDR3 protein: CASSVSGGETGELFF
CDR3 DNA: TGTGCCAGCAGCGTCAGCGGGGGGGAAACCGGGGAGCTGTTTTTT